This T cell receptor beta chain appears in the sequencing data of a study of blood T cell repertoires in COVID-19. Study-level information: COVID-19 samples from acute and convalescent phases originated in the United States, Italy and Spain. The cDNA or gDNA used as material had been derived from T cells, B-cell-depleted T cells, or PBMCs.

The CDR3 spans 16 residues. Germline loops: CDR1 LGHDT, CDR2 YNNKEL (reference sequence). The V segment lost 5 bases and the J segment 7 bases; nucleotides outside the gene matches: 13. The authors' processing: For nucleated cells, counts were estimated from reference gene primer amplification. Assay: immunoSEQ multiplex PCR; the TCRdb copy retains only in-frame clones and omits some. The V and J calls and clone size are taken from that table; D and trimming were inferred from the DNA. The data show 100,000 to 110,000 clones, with approximately 86% seen just once and about 4.6% held by the top ten. The chain has TRBV3-1 (or the pseudogene TRBV3-2) and TRBJ2-1, with 8 bases matching TRBD2. The sequencing sample was made of peripheral blood. This clonotype was sampled from a human donor in a cohort sampled during active COVID-19. For the CDR3, the DNA is TGTGCCAGCAGCGGTATAAAGAGCGGGAGTGTGAATGAGCAGTTCTTC. Its translation is CASSGIKSGSVNEQFF.